Shown below are 16 T cell receptor beta chains from a single sample sequenced in a study of CD8 T cells in ankylosing spondylitis. TCRdb re-derived calls from the 5' RACE reads in MiXCR, one entry per CDR3 protein. The sample yields 310,000 or so distinct CDR3 sequences, 20% seen once. The specimen sequenced was blood, either unsorted or a sorted T cell fraction (not recorded which). All receptors come from a male donor with ankylosing spondylitis or in good health (not recorded which).

The chain has TRBV12-3 or TRBV12-4 and TRBJ2-5, with D unresolved. This CDR3 contains 17 residues. V shed 3 bases and J shed 4 bases, with 21 bases lying between them. The CDR3 region is CASSFFSSGIGGETQYF. The CDR3 DNA reads TGTGCCAGCAGTTTTTTTAGTTCCGGTATCGGCGGAGAGACCCAGTACTTC.

This chain joins TRBV10-3 and TRBJ1-4, with TRBD1 identical over 9 bases. The CDR3 extends over 15 amino acids. V trimming: 1 base; J trimming: 8 bases; junction bases outside the gene matches: 5. Per germline, CDR1 ENHRY and CDR2 SYGVKD. Written as DNA, the CDR3 is TGTGCCATCAGTGAGTTTGGACAGGGGAGCGAAAAACTGTTTTTT. Encoded protein: CAISEFGQGSEKLFF.

The J gene is TRBJ1-1, the V gene TRBV7-9; D might be TRBD1 (5 bases). CDR3 length: 16 amino acids. Germline CDR1 SEHNR, CDR2 FQNEAQ (reference sequence). Trimming took off 1 base at V and 1 base at J, with 13 bases between the two ends. CDR3 DNA: TGTGCCAGCAGCTTAGACCAGAGAGGGACGAACACTGAAGCTTTCTTT. Translated: CASSLDQRGTNTEAFF.

The rearrangement uses TRBV5-6 and TRBJ2-5; D possibly matches TRBD1 or TRBD2 (5 bases each). Germline V gives CDR1 SGHDT, CDR2 YYEEEE. The CDR3 is 16 amino acids. V lost 2 bases, J lost 0 bases, and 14 bases lay in between. The CDR3 reads CASSLIPGRYQETQYF. The CDR3 DNA sequence: TGTGCCAGCAGCTTAATTCCGGGACGGTACCAAGAGACCCAGTACTTC.

This clonotype was detected ten times or more. The genes are TRBV5-1 and TRBJ2-7, with 9 bases aligning to TRBD1. CDR1 and CDR2 from the germline V gene are SGHRS and YFSETQ. The CDR3 runs to 14 residues. The V segment lost 4 bases and the J segment 2 bases; nucleotides outside the gene matches: 4. The CDR3 nucleotides read TGCGCCAGCAGCCCAGGGACAGGGACCTACGAGCAGTACGTC. It is translated as CASSPGTGTYEQYV.

This clonotype was recorded a few times. This rearrangement joins TRBV9 to TRBJ2-5; D is unresolved. The CDR3 runs 12 residues. V was cut by 4 bases and J by 5 bases, with 9 bases left in between. Germline assignment: CDR1 SGDLS and CDR2 YYNGEE. CDR3 region: CASSMNLETQYF. DNA of the CDR3: TGTGCCAGCAGCATGAATCTGGAGACCCAGTACTTC.

This clonotype was counted many times. V usage is TRBV5-6 and J usage is TRBJ2-2; weak D call: TRBD2 (5 bases). The CDR3 sequence is 16 residues long. V was clipped by 4 bases and J by 2 bases, with 15 bases between them. Germline V gives CDR1 SGHDT, CDR2 YYEEEE. CDR3 in DNA: TGTGCCAGCAGCCCTCCACATCGGGGAAACACCGGGGAGCTGTTTTTT. Translated: CASSPPHRGNTGELFF.

This clonotype was seen a handful of times. The genes are TRBV5-1 and TRBJ2-1; D not certain. Trimming took 7 bases from V and 0 from J, leaving 11 bases between them. CDR1 and CDR2 (germline): SGHRS, YFSETQ. This CDR3 region has 14 residues. The DNA for the CDR3 is TGCGCCAGCTCCAGATTTATCTCCTACAATGAGCAGTTCTTC. The encoded protein is CASSRFISYNEQFF.

This clonotype was observed at least ten times. The rearrangement joins TRBV5-1 to TRBJ2-3; weak D call: TRBD1 (5 bases). There are 15 residues in the CDR3. V was clipped by 4 bases and J by 1 base, with 13 bases between them. Germline CDR1 reads SGHRS; CDR2 reads YFSETQ. CDR3 sequence: CASSLDLGGTDTQYF. The CDR3 region has the DNA TGCGCCAGCAGCCTAGACTTAGGGGGCACAGATACGCAGTATTTT.

This clonotype was detected a few times. V is TRBV14 and J is TRBJ2-5; the D is unclear. Deletions cut 1 base from V and 5 bases from J, with 8 bases between. This CDR3 contains 13 residues. The germline V gene has CDR1 SGHDN and CDR2 FVKESK. CDR3 amino acids: CASSQVVRETQYF. CDR3 in DNA: TGTGCCAGCAGCCAAGTTGTCCGGGAGACCCAGTACTTC.

The CDR3 DNA reads TGTGCCAGCAGTTTAGGTTGGGAGGGTACGCAGTATTTT. The encoded protein is CASSLGWEGTQYF. The genes are TRBV12-3 or TRBV12-4 and TRBJ2-3, with 7 bases that match TRBD2. The CDR3 sequence is 13 residues long. The junction had 3 bases not matched to a gene; V was cut back by 1 base and J by 8 bases.

This clonotype turned up a few times. The genes are TRBV5-1 and TRBJ2-2; D may be TRBD1 or TRBD2 (5 bases each). Germline CDR1 reads SGHRS; CDR2 reads YFSETQ. The CDR3 runs to 15 residues. V was clipped by 0 bases and J by 3 bases, with 9 bases between them. This chain's CDR3 is CASSLVSGHTGELFF. The CDR3 DNA reads as TGCGCCAGCAGCTTGGTCTCGGGACACACCGGGGAGCTGTTTTTT.

This rearrangement joins TRBV12-3 or TRBV12-4 to TRBJ1-5; a possible D gene is TRBD1 (5 bases). With 5 bases removed from V and 1 base from J, the gap between germline ends came to 15 bases. The CDR3 consists of 16 residues. CDR3 DNA sequence: TGTGCCAGCAGTCCCCAGGGAGTAGGGAGCAATCAGCCCCAGCATTTT. It yields the protein CASSPQGVGSNQPQHF.

The chain couples TRBV7-6 to TRBJ2-2, with 7 nucleotides matching TRBD1. J lost 1 base, V lost 5 bases, and 1 base had no gene match. CDR3 length equals 14 residues. CDR1 and CDR2 from the germline V gene are SGHVS and FNYEAQ. In DNA, the CDR3 is TGTGCCAGCAGCAACAGGGGGAACACCGGGGAGCTGTTTTTT. It codes for CASSNRGNTGELFF.

This clonotype was seen many times. This sequence joins TRBV15 and TRBJ2-7; 11 bases align to TRBD1. V shed 4 bases, J shed 2 bases, and the junction held 4 bases outside the gene matches. The CDR3 covers 15 residues. Germline CDR1 LNHNV, CDR2 YYDKDF (reference sequence). Here the CDR3 reads CATSKDRGLPYEQYV. CDR3 DNA sequence: TGTGCCACCAGCAAGGACAGGGGGCTTCCCTACGAGCAGTACGTC.

This clonotype was counted between two and nine times. This chain joins TRBV20-1 and TRBJ2-3, with unresolved D. Deletions cut 5 bases from V and 5 bases from J, with 14 bases between. CDR1 DFQATT and CDR2 SNEGSKA come from the germline V gene (reference sequence). CDR3 length equals 13 residues. Here the CDR3 reads CSASQALGDTQYF. CDR3 sequence (DNA): TGCAGTGCTTCCCAGGCCTTGGGAGATACGCAGTATTTT.